The entry below describes one T cell receptor (beta chain). The data stem from a study of Ad26.COV2.S vaccination and SARS-CoV-2 variants. V dropped 5 bases and J dropped 5 bases, with 26 bases sitting between them. The germline CDR1 and CDR2 sequences are SGHNT and YYREEE (reference sequence). This CDR3 is built from 17 residues. Indicated treatment: about 20 received Ad26.COV2.S at low or high dose, single or two shots; 5 received placebo; per-sample allocation not given. Repertoires come from day 63 after the first vaccine or placebo injection. Generated by immunoSEQ multiplex PCR, the TCRdb table keeps only in-frame clones and is missing some. The sample includes 380,000 or so clones, about 87% of them seen just once.

The V gene is TRBV5-4, the J gene TRBJ2-7, with a possible D match to TRBD2 (6 bases). The input for sequencing was peripheral blood, taken in a trial of Ad26.COV2.S vaccine versus placebo. This TCR was recovered from a person aged 18-65 years who received the Ad26.COV2.S COVID-19 vaccine or a placebo. The CDR3 sequence: CASSSRVAGTKTDEQYF. CDR3 nucleotide sequence: TGTGCCAGCAGTTCCAGGGTTGCGGGGACGAAAACCGACGAGCAGTACTTC. Full variable domain (rest looked up from reference TRBV5-4 and TRBJ2-7): ETGVTQSPTHLIKTRGQQVTLRCSSQSGHNTVSWYQQALGQGPQFIFQYYREEENGRGNFPPRFSGLQFPNYSSELNVNALELDDSALYLCASSSRVAGTKTDEQYFGPGTRLTVT.